This T cell receptor (beta chain) was captured by sequencing in a study of cytomegalovirus exposure and HLA in healthy donors. The PCR had 60 Vbeta and 13 Jbeta primers. The data were produced by immunoSEQ multiplex PCR, yet TCRdb's version contains in-frame clones alone and is incomplete. The sample consists of about 170,000 clones, 84% of them appearing once. Trimming removed 5 bases from V and 12 bases from J; junction bases left unmatched: 7. The CDR3 covers 13 residues. Germline V gene lookup returns CDR1 SNHLY and CDR2 FYNNEI. Material: PBMCs. This sequence originates from a boy aged 2 to 9 in good health and CMV-seronegative. J is TRBJ2-1 and V is TRBV2, with 10 bases lining up with TRBD2. The CDR3 reads CASSLAGDRGQFF. The CDR3 nucleotides are TGTGCCAGCAGTCTAGCGGGGGACCGGGGGCAGTTCTTC.